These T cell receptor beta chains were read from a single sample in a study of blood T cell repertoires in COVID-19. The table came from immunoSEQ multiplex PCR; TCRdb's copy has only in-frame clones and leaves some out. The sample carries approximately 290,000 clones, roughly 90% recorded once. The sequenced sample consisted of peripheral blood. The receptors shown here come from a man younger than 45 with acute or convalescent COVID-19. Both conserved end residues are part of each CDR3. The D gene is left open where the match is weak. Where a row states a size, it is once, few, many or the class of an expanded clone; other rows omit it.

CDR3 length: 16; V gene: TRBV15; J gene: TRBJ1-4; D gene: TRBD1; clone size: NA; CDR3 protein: CATSSPQGAHKEKLFF; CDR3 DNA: TGTGCCACCAGCAGTCCACAGGGGGCGCATAAAGAAAAACTGTTTTTT
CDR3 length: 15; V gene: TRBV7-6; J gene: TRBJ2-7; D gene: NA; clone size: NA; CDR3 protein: CASSLGGSSFYEQYF; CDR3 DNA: TGTGCCAGCAGCTTAGGAGGTTCCTCATTTTACGAGCAGTACTTC
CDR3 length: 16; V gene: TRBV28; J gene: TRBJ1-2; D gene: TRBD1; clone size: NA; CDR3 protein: CASSPTFGTGATGYTF; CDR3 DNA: TGTGCCAGCAGTCCCACGTTCGGGACAGGGGCCACTGGCTACACCTTC
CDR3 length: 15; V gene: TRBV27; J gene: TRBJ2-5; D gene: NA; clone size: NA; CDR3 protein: CASSDTGGFQETQYF; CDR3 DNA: TGTGCCAGCAGTGACACCGGTGGATTTCAAGAGACCCAGTACTTC
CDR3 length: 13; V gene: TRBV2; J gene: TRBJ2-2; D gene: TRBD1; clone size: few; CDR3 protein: CASGEQGPGELFF; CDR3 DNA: TGTGCCAGCGGGGAACAGGGGCCCGGGGAGCTGTTTTTT
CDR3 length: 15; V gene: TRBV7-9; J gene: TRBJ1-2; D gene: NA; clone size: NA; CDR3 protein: CASSLVSGGNYGYTF; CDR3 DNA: TGTGCCAGCAGCTTAGTTTCGGGGGGGAACTATGGCTACACCTTC
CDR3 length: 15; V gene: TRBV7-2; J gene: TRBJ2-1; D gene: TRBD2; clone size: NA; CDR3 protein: CASSLASGLYNEQFF; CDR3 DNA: TGTGCCAGCAGCTTAGCTAGCGGGTTATACAATGAGCAGTTCTTC
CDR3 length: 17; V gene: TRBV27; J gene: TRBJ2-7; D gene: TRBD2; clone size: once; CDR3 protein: CASSFFGSGRGRGEQYF; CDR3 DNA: TGTGCCAGCAGTTTCTTTGGTAGCGGGAGGGGGCGAGGCGAGCAGTACTTC
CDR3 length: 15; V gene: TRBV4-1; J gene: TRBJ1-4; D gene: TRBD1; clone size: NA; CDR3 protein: CASSQTGGVGEKLFF; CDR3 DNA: TGCGCCAGCAGCCAGACAGGGGGCGTGGGTGAAAAACTGTTTTTT
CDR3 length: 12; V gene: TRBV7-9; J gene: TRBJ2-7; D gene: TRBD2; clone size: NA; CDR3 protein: CASSPAGGEQYF; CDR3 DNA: TGTGCCAGCAGCCCCGCGGGGGGAGAGCAGTACTTC
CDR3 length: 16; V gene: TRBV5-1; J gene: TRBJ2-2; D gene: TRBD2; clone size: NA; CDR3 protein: CASSFLLAGNTGELFF; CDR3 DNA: TGCGCCAGCAGCTTTTTACTAGCGGGTAACACCGGGGAGCTGTTTTTT
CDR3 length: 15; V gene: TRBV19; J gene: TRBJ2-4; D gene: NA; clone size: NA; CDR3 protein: CASSVDSGSWNIQYF; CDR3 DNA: TGTGCCAGTAGTGTCGACTCCGGATCGTGGAACATTCAGTACTTC
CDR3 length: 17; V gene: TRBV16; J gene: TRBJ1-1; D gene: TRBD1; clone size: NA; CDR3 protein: CASSQLVGRTGGTEAFF; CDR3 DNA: TGTGCCAGCAGCCAATTGGTGGGCCGGACAGGGGGAACTGAAGCTTTCTTT
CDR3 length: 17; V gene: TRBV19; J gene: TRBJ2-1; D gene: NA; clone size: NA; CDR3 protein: CASSLLRGVSSYNEQFF; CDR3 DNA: TGTGCCAGTAGTCTCTTACGGGGTGTTAGCTCCTACAATGAGCAGTTCTTC
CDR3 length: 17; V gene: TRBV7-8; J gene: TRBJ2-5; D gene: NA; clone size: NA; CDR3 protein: CASSLRSGTLTGETQYF; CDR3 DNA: TGTGCCAGCAGCTTACGAAGCGGAACCCTCACGGGGGAGACCCAGTACTTC
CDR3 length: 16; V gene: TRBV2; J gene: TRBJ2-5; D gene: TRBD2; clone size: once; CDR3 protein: CASSDGLAVLGETQYF; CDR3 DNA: TGTGCCAGCAGCGACGGACTAGCGGTTCTGGGGGAGACCCAGTACTTC
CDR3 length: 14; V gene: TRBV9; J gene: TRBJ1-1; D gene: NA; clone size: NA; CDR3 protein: CASSGNSLNTEAFF; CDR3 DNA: TGTGCCAGCAGCGGGAACAGCTTGAACACTGAAGCTTTCTTT
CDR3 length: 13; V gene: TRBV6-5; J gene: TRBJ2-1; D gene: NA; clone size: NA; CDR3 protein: CASSSFRDTEQFF; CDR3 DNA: TGTGCCAGCAGTTCGTTCAGGGACACTGAGCAGTTCTTC
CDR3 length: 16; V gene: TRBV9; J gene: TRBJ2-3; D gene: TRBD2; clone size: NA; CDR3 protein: CASSVLAGGQADTQYF; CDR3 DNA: TGTGCCAGCAGCGTCCTAGCGGGGGGGCAGGCAGATACGCAGTATTTT
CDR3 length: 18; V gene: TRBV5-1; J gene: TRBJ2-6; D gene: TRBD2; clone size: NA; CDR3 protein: CASSLGLAGVSGANVLTF; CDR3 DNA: TGCGCCAGCAGCCTGGGACTAGCGGGAGTTTCTGGGGCCAACGTCCTGACTTTC
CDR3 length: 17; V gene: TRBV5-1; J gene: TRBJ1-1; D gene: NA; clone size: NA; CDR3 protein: CASSWGTVDRRNTEAFF; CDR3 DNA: TGCGCCAGCAGCTGGGGAACCGTCGACAGAAGGAACACTGAAGCTTTCTTT
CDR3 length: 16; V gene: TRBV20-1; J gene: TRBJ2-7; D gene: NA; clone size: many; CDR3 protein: CSASFSTAFSTYEQYF; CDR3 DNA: TGCAGTGCTAGTTTTTCGACGGCCTTTAGCACCTACGAGCAGTACTTC
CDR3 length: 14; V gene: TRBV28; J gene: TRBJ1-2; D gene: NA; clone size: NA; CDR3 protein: CASSQAGILYGYTF; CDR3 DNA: TGTGCCAGCAGTCAGGCAGGGATCCTCTATGGCTACACCTTC
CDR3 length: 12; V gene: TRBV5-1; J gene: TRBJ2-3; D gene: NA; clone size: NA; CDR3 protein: CASSLFADTQYF; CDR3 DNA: TGCGCCAGCAGCTTGTTCGCAGATACGCAGTATTTT
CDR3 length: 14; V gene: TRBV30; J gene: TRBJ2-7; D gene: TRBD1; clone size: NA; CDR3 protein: CAWATPTGTYEQYF; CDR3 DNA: TGTGCCTGGGCAACCCCGACAGGGACCTACGAGCAGTACTTC
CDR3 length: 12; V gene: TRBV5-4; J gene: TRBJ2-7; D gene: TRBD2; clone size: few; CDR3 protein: CASSLTGGEQYF; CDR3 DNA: TGTGCCAGCAGCCTGACGGGGGGCGAGCAGTACTTC
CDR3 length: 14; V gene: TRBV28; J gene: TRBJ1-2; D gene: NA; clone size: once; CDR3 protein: CASSSPTVDYGYTF; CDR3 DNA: TGTGCCAGCAGTAGCCCGACAGTAGACTATGGCTACACCTTC
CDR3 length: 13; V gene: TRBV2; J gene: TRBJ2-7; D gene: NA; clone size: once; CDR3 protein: CASSRYRDYEQYF; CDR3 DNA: TGTGCCAGCAGTCGTTACAGGGACTACGAGCAGTACTTC
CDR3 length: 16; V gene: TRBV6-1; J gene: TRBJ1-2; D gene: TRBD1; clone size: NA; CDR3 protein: CASSEKGTDRGYGYTF; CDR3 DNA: TGTGCCAGCAGTGAAAAGGGGACCGACAGGGGATATGGCTACACCTTC
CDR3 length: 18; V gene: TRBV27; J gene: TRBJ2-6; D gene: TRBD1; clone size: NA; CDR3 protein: CASSLKGTVFSGANVLTF; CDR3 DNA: TGTGCCAGCAGTTTAAAGGGGACAGTCTTCTCTGGGGCCAACGTCCTGACTTTC
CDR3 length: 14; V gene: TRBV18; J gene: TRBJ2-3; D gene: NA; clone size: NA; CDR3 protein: CASSPDSQQSTQYF; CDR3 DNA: TGTGCCAGCTCACCGGACAGTCAGCAGAGTACGCAGTATTTT
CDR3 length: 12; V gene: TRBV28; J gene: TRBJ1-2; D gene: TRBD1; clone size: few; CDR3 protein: CATWTGPPGYTF; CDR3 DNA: TGTGCCACTTGGACAGGTCCGCCGGGCTACACCTTC
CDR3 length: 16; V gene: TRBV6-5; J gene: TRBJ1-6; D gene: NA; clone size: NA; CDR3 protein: CASSYSPGLGNSPLHF; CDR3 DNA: TGTGCCAGCAGTTACAGTCCGGGACTCGGTAATTCACCCCTCCACTTT
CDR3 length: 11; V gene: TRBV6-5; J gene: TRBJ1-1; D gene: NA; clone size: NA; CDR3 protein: CASSTPAEAFF; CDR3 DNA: TGTGCCAGCAGTACCCCGGCTGAAGCTTTCTTT
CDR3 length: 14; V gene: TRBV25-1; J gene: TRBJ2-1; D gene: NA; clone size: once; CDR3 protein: CASSELQDWHEQFF; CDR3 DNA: TGTGCCAGCAGTGAACTTCAGGACTGGCATGAGCAGTTCTTC
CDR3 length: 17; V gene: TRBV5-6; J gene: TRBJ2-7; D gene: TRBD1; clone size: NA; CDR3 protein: CASSFYGTGALSYEQYF; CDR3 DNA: TGTGCCAGCAGCTTTTACGGGACAGGGGCCCTCTCCTACGAGCAGTACTTC
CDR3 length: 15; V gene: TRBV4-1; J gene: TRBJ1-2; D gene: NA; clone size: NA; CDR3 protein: CASSQDLPRNYGYTF; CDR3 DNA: TGCGCCAGCAGCCAAGATTTGCCCAGAAACTATGGCTACACCTTC
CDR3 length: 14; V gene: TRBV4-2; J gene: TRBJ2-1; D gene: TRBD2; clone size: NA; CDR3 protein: CASSLPSGGAEQLF; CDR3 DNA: TGTGCCAGCAGCTTGCCTAGCGGGGGGGCTGAGCAGCTCTTC
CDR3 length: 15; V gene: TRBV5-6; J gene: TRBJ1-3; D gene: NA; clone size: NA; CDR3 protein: CASSLSLTARNTIYF; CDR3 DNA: TGTGCCAGCAGCTTGTCATTGACAGCCCGAAACACCATATATTTT
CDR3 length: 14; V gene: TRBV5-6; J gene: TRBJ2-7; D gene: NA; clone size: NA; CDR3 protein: CASSPVGAGPGQYF; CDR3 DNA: TGTGCCAGCAGCCCGGTGGGAGCGGGCCCCGGGCAGTACTTC
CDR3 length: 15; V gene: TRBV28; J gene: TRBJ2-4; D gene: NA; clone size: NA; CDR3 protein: CASSLKRFGKNIQYF; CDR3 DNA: TGTGCCAGCAGTTTAAAGCGGTTCGGCAAAAACATTCAGTACTTC
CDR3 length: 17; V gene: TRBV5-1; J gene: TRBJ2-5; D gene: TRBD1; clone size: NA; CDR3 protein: CASTLWGTAMYQETQYF; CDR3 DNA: TGCGCCAGCACCCTTTGGGGGACAGCAATGTACCAAGAGACCCAGTACTTC